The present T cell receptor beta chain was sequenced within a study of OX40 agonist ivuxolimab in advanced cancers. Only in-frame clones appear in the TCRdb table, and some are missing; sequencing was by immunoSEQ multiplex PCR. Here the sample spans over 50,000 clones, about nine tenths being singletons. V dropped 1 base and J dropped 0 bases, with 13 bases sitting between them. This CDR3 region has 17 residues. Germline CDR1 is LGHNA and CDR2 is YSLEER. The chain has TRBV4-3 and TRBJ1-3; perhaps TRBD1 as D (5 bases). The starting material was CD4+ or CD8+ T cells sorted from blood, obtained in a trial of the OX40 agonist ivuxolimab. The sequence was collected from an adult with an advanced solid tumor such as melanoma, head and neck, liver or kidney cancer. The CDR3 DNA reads TGCGCCAGCAGCCAAGTTCTGGACATTTACTCTGGAAACACCATATATTTT. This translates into CASSQVLDIYSGNTIYF.